This is a list of T cell receptor beta chains from one sample in a study of T cells in localized non-small cell lung cancer. Profiling relied on immunoSEQ multiplex PCR, and the TCRdb table lists in-frame clones only, not all of them. The sample has 25,000 to 40,000 clones, roughly 78% seen once. Sequenced here: peripheral blood, sampled before any cancer treatment. These receptors all stem from a male donor aged 60 or over with stage III squamous cell lung carcinoma. CDR3s leave out the opening cysteine and the closing phenylalanine or tryptophan. Each record gives: V gene, D gene, CDR3 protein. A D gene is named only where the DNA matches it firmly.

TRBV7-2	TRBD2	ASSLVSGGAETQY
TRBV6-1	TRBD1	ASKTGGVNQPQH
TRBV7-9	.	ASSFRADTGELF
TRBV9	.	ASSPQHTSPYEQY
TRBV11-2	TRBD1	ASSLVGTEGYT
TRBV7-9	TRBD1	ASSIDRGRETQY
TRBV10-2	.	ASSETYEQY
TRBV6-5	.	ASSSVSGEDGYT
TRBV5-1	.	ASSPTESYEQY
TRBV5-8	TRBD1	ATAGQGNYGYT
TRBV7-9	.	ASSYRVLGEQY
TRBV7-2	.	ASSLADGYSYEQY
TRBV29-1	.	SVEDGSEDTQY
TRBV23-1	.	ASSQMRTPHEQY
TRBV5-4	.	ASSLLQTKTMNTEAF
TRBV6-5	TRBD2	ASSRTRVDTQY
TRBV7-2	.	ASSQSGQSSEKLF
TRBV7-6	.	ASSPDLHEQY
TRBV18	TRBD1	ASSPSTGRNYGYT
TRBV6-5	.	ASSYEGTYEQY
TRBV4-3	.	ASSQALQLMNTEAF
TRBV5-5	.	ASSANSIRGVGNQPQH
TRBV27	.	ASTKLDSTDTQY
TRBV11-2	TRBD2	ASSLGLAGVNTGELF
TRBV6-5	.	ALRGTVGGNEQF
TRBV6-6	.	ASSGRGTIMAQH
TRBV5-6	.	ASSIIAAETQY
TRBV5-5	.	ASSGRLPPLNEQF
TRBV6-1	.	ASLDGGAGTDTQY
TRBV10-2	.	ASSEVARETQY
TRBV4-1	TRBD1	ASSPTGGNQPQH
TRBV11-3	.	ASSEGSAGDTQY
TRBV28	TRBD2	ASSLEGSGRKQGEQF
TRBV10-3	.	AISPLLNTEAF
TRBV9	.	ASSVEPRALKTELF
TRBV7-2	TRBD1	ASSLGQPNTEAF
TRBV29-1	.	SVEPDVGTIY
TRBV7-9	TRBD1	ASSLRTGGPEAF
TRBV7-2	TRBD1	ASSLAPRTGGNEQY
TRBV6-6	.	ASSYSGPTNEKLF
TRBV5-4	TRBD1	ASSPGTGGPGELF
TRBV2	TRBD1	ASTLGDRGYGYT
TRBV12-2	.	ASRLPNHLPQGIAGKETQY
TRBV27	.	ASSLFFGVSQETQY
TRBV4-1	TRBD1	ASSQGTGWNTGELF
TRBV7-9	TRBD1	ASSLRQGTSGNTIY
TRBV9	TRBD2	ASSTRTSGPTGELF
TRBV18	.	ASSGDGYT
TRBV5-5	TRBD2	ASNSGSNEQY